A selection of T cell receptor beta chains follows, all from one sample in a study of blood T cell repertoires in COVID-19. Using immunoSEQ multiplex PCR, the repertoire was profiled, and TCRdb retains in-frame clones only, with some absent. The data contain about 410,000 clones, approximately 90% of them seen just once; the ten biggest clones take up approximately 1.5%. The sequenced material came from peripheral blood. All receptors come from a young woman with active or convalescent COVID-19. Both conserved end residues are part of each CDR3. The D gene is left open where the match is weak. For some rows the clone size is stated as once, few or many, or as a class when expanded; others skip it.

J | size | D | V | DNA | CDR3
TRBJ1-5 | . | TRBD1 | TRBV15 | TGTGCCACCAGCACCGGGACAGTAAACAATCAGCCCCAGCATTTT | CATSTGTVNNQPQHF
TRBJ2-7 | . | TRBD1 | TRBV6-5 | TGTGCCAGCAGTATAACGACAGGGCCCTACGAGCAGTACTTC | CASSITTGPYEQYF
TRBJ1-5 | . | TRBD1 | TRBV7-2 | TGTGCCAGCAGCTCCCGGACAGGGTACAATCAGCCCCAGCATTTT | CASSSRTGYNQPQHF
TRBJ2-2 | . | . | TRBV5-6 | TGTGCCAGCAGCTTAAGCAGCGGCTCACACACCGGGGAGCTGTTTTTT | CASSLSSGSHTGELFF
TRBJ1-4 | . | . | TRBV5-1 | TGCGCCAGCAGCTTGAGGACAGTGGGCGGATATAATGAAAAACTGTTTTTT | CASSLRTVGGYNEKLFF
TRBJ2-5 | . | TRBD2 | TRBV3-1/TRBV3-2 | TGTGCCAGCAGCCAAGGACTAGCCGGAGAGACCCAGTACTTC | CASSQGLAGETQYF
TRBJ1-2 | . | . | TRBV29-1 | TGCAGCGTTGAACATGGTCTCCAGGAACCTAACTATGGCTACACCTTC | CSVEHGLQEPNYGYTF
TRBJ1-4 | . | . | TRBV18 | TGTGCCAGCTCACCTAACCCCGGTCAAAAGGGGAATGAAAAACTGTTTTTT | CASSPNPGQKGNEKLFF
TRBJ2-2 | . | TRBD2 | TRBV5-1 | TGCGCCAGCAGCTGGACTAGCGGGGACACCGGGGAGCTGTTTTTT | CASSWTSGDTGELFF
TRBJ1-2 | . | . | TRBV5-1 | TGCGCCAGCAGCTTGGGTTCGGGAAGTTATGGCTACACCTTC | CASSLGSGSYGYTF
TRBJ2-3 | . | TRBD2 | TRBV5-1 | TGCGCCAGCAGCTTGGGGGCGGCGGGAGGGACGCAGTATTTT | CASSLGAAGGTQYF
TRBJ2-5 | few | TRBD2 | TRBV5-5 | TGTGCCAGCAGCTTAGGACTAGCGGGAGGGGAGACCCAGTACTTC | CASSLGLAGGETQYF
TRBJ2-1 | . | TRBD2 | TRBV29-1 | TGCAGCGCATTAACCGGGACTAGCGGGATCACCTACAATGAGCAGTTCTTC | CSALTGTSGITYNEQFF
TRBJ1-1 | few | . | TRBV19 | TGTGCCAGTAGTGTAAACAGGGTAGCCGAAGCTTTCTTT | CASSVNRVAEAFF
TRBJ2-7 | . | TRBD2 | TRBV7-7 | TGTGCCAGCAGCCCGGGACTAGCGGGAGTCGGCGAGCAGTACTTC | CASSPGLAGVGEQYF
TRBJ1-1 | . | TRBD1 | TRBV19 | TGTGCCAGTAGTACCTTTCAGGGGGCCGGGAACACTGAAGCTTTCTTT | CASSTFQGAGNTEAFF
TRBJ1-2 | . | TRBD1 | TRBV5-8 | TGTGCCAGCAGCTTGGCTTATGCAGGGGGCGCAGGCGGCTACACCTTC | CASSLAYAGGAGGYTF
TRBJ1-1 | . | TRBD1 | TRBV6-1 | TGTGCCAGCAGTGATGAGGGGACAGCGAACACTGAAGCTTTCTTT | CASSDEGTANTEAFF
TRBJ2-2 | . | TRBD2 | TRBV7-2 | TGTGCCAGCAGCTCGGGGACTAGCGGGAGCGGCGGGGAGCTGTTTTTT | CASSSGTSGSGGELFF
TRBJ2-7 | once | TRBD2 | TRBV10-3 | TGTGCCACTTCAGGGGGACTAGCGTCATACGAGCAGTACTTC | CATSGGLASYEQYF
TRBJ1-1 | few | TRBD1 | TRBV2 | TGTGCCAGCAGTGTCGACAGGGTGGTAGGCAACACTGAAGCTTTCTTT | CASSVDRVVGNTEAFF
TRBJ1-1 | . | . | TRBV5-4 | TGTGCCAGCAGCTTGGATTCAGGGAGGCGTAGGACTGAAGCTTTCTTT | CASSLDSGRRRTEAFF
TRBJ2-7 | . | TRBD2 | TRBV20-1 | TGCAGTGCTAGTCGGACTAGCGGAACCTACGAGCAGTACTTC | CSASRTSGTYEQYF
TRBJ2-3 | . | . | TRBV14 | TGTGCCAGCAGCCAAGATCTCGGGGAGTTTACGCAGTATTTT | CASSQDLGEFTQYF
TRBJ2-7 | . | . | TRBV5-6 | TGTGCCAGCAGCGACGCGAGCGGGCGTACCTACGAGCAGTACTTC | CASSDASGRTYEQYF
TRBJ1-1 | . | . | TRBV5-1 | TGCGCCAGCAGCTTGTCACGGGATTTGGGAACTGAAGCTTTCTTT | CASSLSRDLGTEAFF
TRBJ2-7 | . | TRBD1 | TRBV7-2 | TGTGCCAGCAGCTTAACGGGGACAGGGAACGAGCAGTACTTC | CASSLTGTGNEQYF
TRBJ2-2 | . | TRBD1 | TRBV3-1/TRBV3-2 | TGTGCCAGCAGCGCCCGGGACAGGGGGCAGGGGGAGCTGTTTTTT | CASSARDRGQGELFF
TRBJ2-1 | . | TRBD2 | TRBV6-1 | TGTGCCAGCAGTGAAAGGCTAGCGGGGGGTCCCTCTGAGCAGTTCTTC | CASSERLAGGPSEQFF
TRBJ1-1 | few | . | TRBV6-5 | TGTGCCAGCACTACACCACAGGGAACTGAAGCTTTCTTT | CASTTPQGTEAFF
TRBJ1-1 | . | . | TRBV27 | TGTGCCAGCAGTTTGGGTCCGGGCACTGAAGCTTTCTTT | CASSLGPGTEAFF
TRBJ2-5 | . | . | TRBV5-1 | TGCGCCAGCAGCTTGGCCCCGGGTGCCGGAGAGACCCAGTACTTC | CASSLAPGAGETQYF
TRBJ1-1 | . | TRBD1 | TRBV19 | TGTGCCAGCTCGGACAGGGTACTTGAAGCTTTCTTT | CASSDRVLEAFF
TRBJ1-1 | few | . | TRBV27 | TGTGCCAGCAGTCCTTACGGACAGTCCATGAACACTGAAGCTTTCTTT | CASSPYGQSMNTEAFF
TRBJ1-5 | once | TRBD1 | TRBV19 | TGTGCCAGTAGCGACCGACAGGGGAGTAATCAGCCCCAGCATTTT | CASSDRQGSNQPQHF
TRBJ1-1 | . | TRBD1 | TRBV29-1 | TGCAGCGTCCCCCAAGAGCCGGACAGGGGGCGAGGAACTGAAGCTTTCTTT | CSVPQEPDRGRGTEAFF
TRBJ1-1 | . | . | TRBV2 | TGTGCCAGCACAGGTGGCCCCCGGACTGAAGCTTTCTTT | CASTGGPRTEAFF
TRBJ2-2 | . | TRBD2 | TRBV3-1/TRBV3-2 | TGTGCCAGCAGGCGACTAGCGGGGGCCGCGAACACCGGGGAGCTGTTTTTT | CASRRLAGAANTGELFF
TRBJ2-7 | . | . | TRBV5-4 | TGTGCCAGCAGCGGACAGGGGTCTAGCGGGAATGCCTACGAGCAGTACTTC | CASSGQGSSGNAYEQYF
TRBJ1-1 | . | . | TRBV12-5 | TGTGCTAGTGGTTTGGTACTGGGCAGGGGTATTCGAAACACTGAAGCTTTCTTT | CASGLVLGRGIRNTEAFF
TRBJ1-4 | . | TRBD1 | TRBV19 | TGTGCCAGTAGTATTTCGTTGGGACAGGGGGGTGAAAAACTGTTTTTT | CASSISLGQGGEKLFF
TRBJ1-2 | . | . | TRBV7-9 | TGTGCCAGCAGCTTAGTTACGGTGGGACTCGAGGGAGGAGGTGGCTACACCTTC | CASSLVTVGLEGGGGYTF
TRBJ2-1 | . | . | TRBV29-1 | TGCAGCGTTGAAGACGGCGGAAGCTCCTACAATGAGCAGTTCTTC | CSVEDGGSSYNEQFF
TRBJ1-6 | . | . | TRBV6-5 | TGTGCCAGCAGTTACACCGGGAGGGGGATTTCACCCCTCCACTTT | CASSYTGRGISPLHF
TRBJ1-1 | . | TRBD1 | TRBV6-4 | TGTGCCAGCAGCGTGGACAGGGGAGGCACTGAAGCTTTCTTT | CASSVDRGGTEAFF
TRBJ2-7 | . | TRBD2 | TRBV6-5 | TGTGCCAGCAGACCGGGACTAGCATACGAGCAGTACTTC | CASRPGLAYEQYF
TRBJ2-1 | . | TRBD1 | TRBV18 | TGTGCCAGCTCACCCGGACGGACAGGGTTGCTCGAATACAATGAGCAGTTCTTC | CASSPGRTGLLEYNEQFF
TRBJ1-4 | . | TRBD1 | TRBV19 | TGTGCCAGTAGACCGGGACAGGGGCACTGGGCAACTAATGAAAAACTGTTTTTT | CASRPGQGHWATNEKLFF
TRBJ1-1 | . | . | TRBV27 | TGTGCCAGCAGACTACACGCGAACACTGAAGCTTTCTTT | CASRLHANTEAFF